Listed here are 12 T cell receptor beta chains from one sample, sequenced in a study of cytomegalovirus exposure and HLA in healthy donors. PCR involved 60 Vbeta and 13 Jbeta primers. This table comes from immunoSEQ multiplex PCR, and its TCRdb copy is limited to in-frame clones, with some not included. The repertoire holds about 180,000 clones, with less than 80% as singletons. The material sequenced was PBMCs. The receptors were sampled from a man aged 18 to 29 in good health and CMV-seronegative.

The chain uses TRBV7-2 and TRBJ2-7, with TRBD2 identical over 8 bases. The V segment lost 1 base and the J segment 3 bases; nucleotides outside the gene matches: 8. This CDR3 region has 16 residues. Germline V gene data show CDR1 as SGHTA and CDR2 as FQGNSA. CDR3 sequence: CASSLGSSGRYYEQYF. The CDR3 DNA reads TGTGCCAGCAGCTTAGGGTCTAGCGGGCGTTACTACGAGCAGTACTTC.

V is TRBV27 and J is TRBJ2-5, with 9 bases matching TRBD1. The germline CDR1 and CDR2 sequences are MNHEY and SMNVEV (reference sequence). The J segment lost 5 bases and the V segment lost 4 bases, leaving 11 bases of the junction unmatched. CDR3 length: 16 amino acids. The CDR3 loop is CASSSSPGQGFETQYF. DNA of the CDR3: TGTGCCAGCAGTTCCTCACCGGGACAGGGTTTCGAGACCCAGTACTTC.

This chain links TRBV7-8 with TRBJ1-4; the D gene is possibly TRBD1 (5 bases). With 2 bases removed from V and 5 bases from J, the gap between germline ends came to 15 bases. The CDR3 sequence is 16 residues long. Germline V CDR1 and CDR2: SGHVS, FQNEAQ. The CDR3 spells CASSLSSGETNEKLFF. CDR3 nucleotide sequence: TGTGCCAGCAGCTTAAGTTCGGGGGAGACGAATGAAAAACTGTTTTTT.

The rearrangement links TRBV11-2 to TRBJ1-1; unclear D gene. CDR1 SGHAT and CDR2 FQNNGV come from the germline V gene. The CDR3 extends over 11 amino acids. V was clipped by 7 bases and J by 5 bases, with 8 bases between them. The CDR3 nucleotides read TGTGCCAGCACCCTCGGGACTGAAGCTTTCTTT. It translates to CASTLGTEAFF.

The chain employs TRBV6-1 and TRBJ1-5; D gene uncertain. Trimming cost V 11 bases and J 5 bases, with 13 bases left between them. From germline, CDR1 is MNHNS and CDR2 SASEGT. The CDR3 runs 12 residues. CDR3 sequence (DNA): TGTGCCGCGACCGGGGTTCATCAGCCCCAGCATTTT. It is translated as CAATGVHQPQHF.

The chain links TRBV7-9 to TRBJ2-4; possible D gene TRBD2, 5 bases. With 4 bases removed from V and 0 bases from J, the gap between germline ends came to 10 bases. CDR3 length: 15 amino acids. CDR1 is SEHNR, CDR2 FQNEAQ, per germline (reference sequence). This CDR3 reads CASSSPEVAKNIQYF. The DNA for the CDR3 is TGTGCCAGCAGCTCCCCGGAGGTAGCCAAAAACATTCAGTACTTC.

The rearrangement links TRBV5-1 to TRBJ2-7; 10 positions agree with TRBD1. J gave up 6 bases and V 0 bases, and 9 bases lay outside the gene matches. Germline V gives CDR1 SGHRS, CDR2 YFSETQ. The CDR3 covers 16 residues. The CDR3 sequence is CASSLAIGQGVGEQYF. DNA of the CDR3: TGCGCCAGCAGCTTGGCGATTGGACAGGGGGTGGGCGAGCAGTACTTC.

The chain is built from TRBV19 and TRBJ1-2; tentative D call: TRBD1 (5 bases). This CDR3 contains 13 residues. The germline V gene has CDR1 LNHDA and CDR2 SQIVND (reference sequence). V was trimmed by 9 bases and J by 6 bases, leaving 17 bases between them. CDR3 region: CARGQAPDNGYTF. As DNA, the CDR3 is TGTGCCAGAGGCCAGGCCCCGGACAATGGCTACACCTTC.

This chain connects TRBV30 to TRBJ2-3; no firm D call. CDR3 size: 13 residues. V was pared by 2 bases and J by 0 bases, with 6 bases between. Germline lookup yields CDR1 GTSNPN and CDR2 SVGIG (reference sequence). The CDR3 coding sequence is TGTGCCTGGAGTACCAGGAGCACAGATACGCAGTATTTT. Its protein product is CAWSTRSTDTQYF.

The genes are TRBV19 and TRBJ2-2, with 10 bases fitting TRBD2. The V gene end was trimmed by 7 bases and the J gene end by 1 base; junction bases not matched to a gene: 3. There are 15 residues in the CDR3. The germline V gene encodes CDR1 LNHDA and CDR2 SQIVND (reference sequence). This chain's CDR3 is CASKGLAVNTGELFF. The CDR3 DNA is TGTGCCAGTAAAGGACTAGCGGTGAACACCGGGGAGCTGTTTTTT.

CDR3 protein: CASSQGLSRATNEKLFF. The CDR3 DNA reads TGTGCCAGCAGCCAGGGACTCAGTCGCGCAACTAATGAAAAACTGTTTTTT. This chain links TRBV7-6 with TRBJ1-4; perhaps TRBD1 as D (5 bases). Per germline, CDR1 SGHVS and CDR2 FNYEAQ. The CDR3 totals 17 residues. V lost 5 bases and J 0 bases, leaving 16 bases between the germline ends.

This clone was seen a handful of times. The CDR3 nucleotides read TGTGCCAGCAGTTCCCGACAGGGGGCGTTAAATGAGCAGTTCTTC. Translated, it gives CASSSRQGALNEQFF. The rearrangement joins TRBV6-1 to TRBJ2-1, with TRBD1 matching over 10 bases. Germline CDR1 reads MNHNS; CDR2 reads SASEGT. The CDR3 contains 15 residues. Trimming removed 5 bases from V and 7 bases from J; junction bases left unmatched: 8.